Given below is one T cell receptor (beta chain) in context. The antigen is not known. This record comes from a study of shared clonotypes between healthy human individuals. General study results and limits: Shared across a few donors were roughly 4.8% of the naive CD4 clonotypes.

Only in-frame clones appear in the TCRdb table, and some are missing; sequencing was by immunoSEQ multiplex PCR. The sample lists about 2.1 million clones, approximately 94% seen once, with under 2% in the top ten. Naive CD8 isolation took CD45RO-negative cells positively selected for CCR7 and excluded terminally differentiated effector memory CD45RA+ cells. CDR1 is SEHNR and CDR2 is FQNEAQ in the germline V gene (reference sequence). This CDR3 is built from 15 residues. The V and J ends lost 2 bases and 3 bases, in that order; junction bases with no gene match: 6. The chain is built from TRBV7-9 and TRBJ2-7, with 8 bases identical to TRBD1. The TCR was taken from a man aged 18 to 30 in good health. Some clones in this sample may be carry-over from other donors' samples. Sequenced input: naive CD8+ T cells from PBMCs. The CDR3 protein is CASSLLLTGDYEQYF. The CDR3 region has the DNA TGTGCCAGCAGCTTACTGTTGACAGGGGACTACGAGCAGTACTTC.